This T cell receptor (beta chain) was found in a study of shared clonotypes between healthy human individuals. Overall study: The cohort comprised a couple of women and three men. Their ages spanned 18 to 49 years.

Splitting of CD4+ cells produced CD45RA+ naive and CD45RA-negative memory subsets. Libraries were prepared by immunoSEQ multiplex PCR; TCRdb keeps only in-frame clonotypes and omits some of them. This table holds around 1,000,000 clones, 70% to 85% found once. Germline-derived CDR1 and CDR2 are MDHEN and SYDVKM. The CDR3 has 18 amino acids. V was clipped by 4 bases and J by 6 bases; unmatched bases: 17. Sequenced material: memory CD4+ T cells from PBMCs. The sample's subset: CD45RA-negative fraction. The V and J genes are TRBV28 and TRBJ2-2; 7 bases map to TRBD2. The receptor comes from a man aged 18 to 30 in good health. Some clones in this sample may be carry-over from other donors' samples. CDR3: CASSSIRAGGRRAGELFF. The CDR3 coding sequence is TGTGCCAGCAGTTCTATCCGGGCGGGCGGGAGAAGGGCCGGGGAGCTGTTTTTT.